The 4 T cell receptor beta chains given below trace back to one sample, sequenced in a study of blood T cell repertoires in COVID-19. The assay was immunoSEQ multiplex PCR, and TCRdb's table has in-frame clones only and misses some. Found here are fewer than 40,000 clones, around 89% of them singletons; the top ten hold less than 2%. The sample comprised peripheral blood. These receptors all stem from a man in his 60s with active COVID-19.

The genes are TRBV28 and TRBJ1-5, with 7 bases identical to TRBD1. From germline, CDR1 is MDHEN and CDR2 SYDVKM. The CDR3 length is 15 residues. V gave up 8 bases and J gave up 4 bases; unmatched junction bases: 11. The CDR3 is CASGNMGQPNQPQHF. As DNA, the CDR3 is TGTGCCAGCGGCAACATGGGACAGCCGAATCAGCCCCAGCATTTT.

V gene TRBV6-6 combines with J gene TRBJ1-2; tentative D call: TRBD1 (5 bases). The length of the CDR3 is 16 residues. Trimming shortened V by 6 bases and J by 6 bases, and 23 bases separated the two germline ends. Germline CDR1 is MNHNY and CDR2 is SVGAGI (reference sequence). The CDR3 spells CASSRGEGTDYHGYTF. In DNA form, the CDR3 reads TGTGCCAGCAGCCGCGGGGAGGGGACGGACTATCATGGCTACACCTTC.

V gene TRBV28 combines with J gene TRBJ2-3, with a weak D call TRBD2 (5 bases). Trimming pared 6 bases from V and 1 base from J, leaving 11 bases between. Germline lookup yields CDR1 MDHEN and CDR2 SYDVKM. This CDR3 region has 14 residues. CDR3 sequence: CASRRPGGTDTQYF. DNA of the CDR3: TGTGCCAGCAGAAGACCCGGGGGCACAGATACGCAGTATTTT.

The rearrangement joins TRBV27 to TRBJ1-5; perhaps TRBD1 as D (5 bases). The CDR3 has 14 amino acids. V was cut by 2 bases and J by 7 bases, with 12 bases left in between. Germline-derived CDR1 and CDR2 are MNHEY and SMNVEV (reference sequence). The CDR3 nucleotides are TGTGCCAGCAGTTTAGCAGGGCTCGAACAGCCCCAGCATTTT. It specifies CASSLAGLEQPQHF.